Shown below are 11 T cell receptor beta chains from a single sample sequenced in a study of molecular identifiers for immune sequencing clone quantification. TCRdb reprocessed the PCR reads with MiXCR, giving one entry per CDR3 protein. This sample has approximately 100,000 distinct CDR3 sequences, with 36% found just once. Sequencing was carried out using naive CD8+ T cells from blood, with Jurkat cell RNA spiked in. As for subset: FACS-sorted CD8+CD4-CCR7+CD45RA+ naive T cells. The receptors stem from a human donor in good health. Some libraries in this study had Jurkat cell RNA spiked in.

On this clonotype: The CDR3 carries no conserved terminal phenylalanine or tryptophan, so it likely arises from a read error. The genes are TRBV7-2 and TRBJ1-3; maybe TRBD1 (5 bases). CDR3 length: 15 amino acids. Germline loops: CDR1 SGHTA, CDR2 FQGNSA. CDR3 in amino acids: CASSHRDLSENTIYL. In nucleotides, the CDR3 is TGTGCCAGCAGCCACCGGGACCTCTCTGAAAACACCATATATTTA.

The gene calls are TRBV11-2 and TRBJ2-7, with D perhaps being TRBD1 or TRBD2 (5 bases each). CDR1 and CDR2 from the germline V gene are SGHAT and FQNNGV. V lost 0 bases, J lost 5 bases, and 23 bases lay in between. This CDR3 spans 18 amino acids. The CDR3 DNA reads TGTGCCAGCAGCTTAGATAGTCCGCTGGGGCCCCTCGGGAACGAGCAGTACTTC. As protein: CASSLDSPLGPLGNEQYF.

This clonotype has at least ten counts. V and J are TRBV28 and TRBJ2-3; 11 bases agree with TRBD1. The CDR3 totals 22 residues. J was trimmed by 10 bases and V by 5 bases; bases with no gene match: 32. From germline, CDR1 is MDHEN and CDR2 SYDVKM. The CDR3 sequence is CASSLASLRGQGAASGVQAQYF. The CDR3 nucleotides are TGTGCCAGCAGTCTAGCTAGCCTCCGAGGACAGGGGGCGGCTAGCGGGGTCCAAGCGCAGTATTTT.

With respect to this clonotype: A much larger clone differs by one base, so this may be a read error. The rearrangement joins TRBV13 to TRBJ2-5; the D gene could be TRBD1 or TRBD2 (5 bases each). CDR3 length equals 12 residues. Germline CDR1 is PRHDT and CDR2 is FYEKMQ (reference sequence). Trimming pared 6 bases from V and 12 bases from J, leaving 17 bases between. The CDR3, as DNA: TGTGCCAGCAGACTCGAGGGGCGGCCCAAGTACTTC. Its translation: CASRLEGRPKYF.

The chain recombines TRBV10-3 with TRBJ2-7; 9 bases map to TRBD1. The V gene end was trimmed by 7 bases and the J gene end by 4 bases; junction bases not matched to a gene: 8. CDR1 and CDR2 from the germline V gene are ENHRY and SYGVKD. This CDR3 has 14 amino acids. CDR3: CAITKDRGGYEQYF. CDR3 coding DNA: TGTGCCATCACCAAGGACAGGGGCGGATACGAGCAGTACTTC.

This clonotype was picked up one time. This may be a read error: a much more frequent sequence differs by one nucleotide. This is likely a read error, given that the CDR3 carries no conserved phenylalanine or tryptophan at its end. The gene calls are TRBV29-1 and TRBJ2-5, with 9 bases matching TRBD2. The junction had 11 bases not matched to a gene; V was cut back by 5 bases and J by 7 bases. This CDR3 has 14 residues. Germline values: CDR1 SQVTM, CDR2 ANQGSEA. The CDR3 spells CSVQVAGASATQYY. The CDR3 nucleotides read TGCAGCGTTCAGGTAGCGGGAGCATCTGCGACCCAGTACTAC.

A remark on this clonotype: Germline is not matched at one junction end, which may reflect a read error. V usage is TRBV19 and J usage is TRBJ2-3, with TRBD2 identical over 8 bases. Germline V gene lookup returns CDR1 LNHDA and CDR2 SQIVND (reference sequence). This CDR3 is built from 15 residues. The CDR3 nucleotides read TGTGCCACCATCCCTTCGGGAGGGCGCACAGATACGCAGTTTTTT. Residues: CATIPSGGRTDTQFF.

Note on this clonotype: The junction and the germline gene differ at one end; a read error may be behind it. The chain is built from TRBV28 and TRBJ1-3, with a possible D match to TRBD1 (5 bases). The germline V gene encodes CDR1 MDHEN and CDR2 SYDVKM. The CDR3 contains 16 residues. The CDR3 is CASSPRADTVGDTTYF. The CDR3 DNA follows: TGTGCCAGCAGTCCCCGGGCGGACACGGTTGGAGACACCACATATTTT.

This rearrangement joins TRBV13 to TRBJ1-2; D gene unclear. Germline V CDR1 and CDR2: PRHDT, FYEKMQ (reference sequence). CDR3 size: 16 residues. V dropped 5 bases and J dropped 1 base, with 17 bases sitting between them. DNA for the CDR3: TGTGCCAGCAGCCCGGGCAGACTGAAACATAACTATGGCTACACCTTC. The encoded protein is CASSPGRLKHNYGYTF.

The chain is built from TRBV6-5 and TRBJ2-3, with D perhaps matching TRBD2 (6 bases). This CDR3 has 11 amino acids. Deletions cut 7 bases from V and 9 bases from J, with 11 bases between. The V gene's germline CDR1 is MNHEY and CDR2 SVGAGI. This CDR3 is CASTLGSTQYF. CDR3 in DNA: TGTGCCAGCACCCTCGGGAGCACGCAGTATTTT.

With respect to this clonotype: This may stem from a read error, because a much larger clone lies one nucleotide away. No conserved phenylalanine or tryptophan ends this CDR3, so it is likely a read error. This rearrangement joins TRBV4-1 to TRBJ2-3, with TRBD2 as a possible D gene (5 bases). Germline V gene data show CDR1 as MGHRA and CDR2 as YSYEKL. The ends were cut back, 1 base at V and 5 bases at J, with 16 bases in the middle. The CDR3 is 16 residues long. CDR3 in amino acids: CASSQVDFRSGDTQYV. In DNA, the CDR3 is TGCGCCAGCAGCCAAGTGGATTTCCGGAGCGGAGATACGCAGTATGTT.